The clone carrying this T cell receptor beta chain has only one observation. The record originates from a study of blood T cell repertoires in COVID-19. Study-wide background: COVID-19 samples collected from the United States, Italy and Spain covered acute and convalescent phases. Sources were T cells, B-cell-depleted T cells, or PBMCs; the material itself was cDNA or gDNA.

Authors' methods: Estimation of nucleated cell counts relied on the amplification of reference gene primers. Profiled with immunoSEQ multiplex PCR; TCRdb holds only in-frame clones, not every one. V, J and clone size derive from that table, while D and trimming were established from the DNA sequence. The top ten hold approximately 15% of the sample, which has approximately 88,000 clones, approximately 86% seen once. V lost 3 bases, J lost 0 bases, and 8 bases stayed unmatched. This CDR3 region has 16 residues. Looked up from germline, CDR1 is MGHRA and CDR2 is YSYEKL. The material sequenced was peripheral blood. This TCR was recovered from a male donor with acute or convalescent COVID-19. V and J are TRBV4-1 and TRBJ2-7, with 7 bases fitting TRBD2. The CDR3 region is CASSQGGGGLSYEQYF. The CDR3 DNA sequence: TGCGCCAGCAGCCAGGGAGGCGGGGGACTCTCCTACGAGCAGTACTTC.